This TCR beta chain was identified in a study of control samples from healthy donors and cancer patients. V lost 5 bases, J lost 4 bases, and 3 bases stayed unmatched. This CDR3 spans 15 amino acids. Germline V lookup: CDR1 MNHEY, CDR2 SMNVEV (reference sequence). The data were produced by immunoSEQ multiplex PCR, yet TCRdb's version contains in-frame clones alone and is incomplete. The sample yields about 50,000 clones, 94% seen once. This clonotype originated in a man younger than 40 in good health. The chain couples TRBV27 to TRBJ1-6; 9 bases match TRBD1. The sequenced sample was blood. The CDR3 reads CASSRQGGYNSPLHF. The CDR3 bases are TGTGCCAGCAGTCGACAGGGGGGATATAATTCACCCCTCCACTTT.